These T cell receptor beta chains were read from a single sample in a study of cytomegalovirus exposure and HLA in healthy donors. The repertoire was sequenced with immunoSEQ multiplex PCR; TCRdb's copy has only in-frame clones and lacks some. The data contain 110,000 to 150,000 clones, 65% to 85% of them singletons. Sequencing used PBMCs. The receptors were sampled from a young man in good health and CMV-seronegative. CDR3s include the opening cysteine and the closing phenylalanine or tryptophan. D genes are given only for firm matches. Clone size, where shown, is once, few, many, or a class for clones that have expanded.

CDR3: CASRTGFNNQPQHF; DNA: TGTGCCAGCAGGACGGGGTTTAACAATCAGCCCCAGCATTTT; D: NA; size: few; V: TRBV5-5; J: TRBJ1-5
CDR3: CASAPGQRAYEQYF; DNA: TGCGCCAGCGCCCCGGGACAGAGAGCTTACGAGCAGTACTTC; D: TRBD1; size: NA; V: TRBV5-1; J: TRBJ2-7
CDR3: CASKVEGATNEKLFF; DNA: TGTGCCAGCAAAGTAGAAGGAGCAACTAATGAAAAACTGTTTTTT; D: NA; size: NA; V: TRBV6-6; J: TRBJ1-4
CDR3: CASSLSPDRGSEQYF; DNA: TGTGCCAGCAGCCTAAGCCCCGACAGGGGTAGCGAGCAGTACTTC; D: TRBD1; size: once; V: TRBV7-7; J: TRBJ2-7
CDR3: CASSFAGVAGANVLTF; DNA: TGTGCCAGCAGTTTCGCGGGAGTAGCCGGGGCCAACGTCCTGACTTTC; D: TRBD2; size: NA; V: TRBV28; J: TRBJ2-6
CDR3: CASNPGQGRFEQYF; DNA: TGTGCCAGCAACCCGGGACAGGGTCGGTTCGAGCAGTACTTC; D: TRBD1; size: NA; V: TRBV6-5; J: TRBJ2-7
CDR3: CASSLRGSGGTGELFF; DNA: TGTGCCAGCAGTCTCAGGGGGTCAGGGGGAACCGGGGAGCTGTTTTTT; D: TRBD1; size: NA; V: TRBV28; J: TRBJ2-2
CDR3: CSVFENYGYTF; DNA: TGCAGCGTTTTCGAGAACTATGGCTACACCTTC; D: NA; size: NA; V: TRBV29-1; J: TRBJ1-2
CDR3: CASSKDRDYGYTF; DNA: TGTGCCAGCAGTAAAGACAGGGACTATGGCTACACCTTC; D: TRBD1; size: NA; V: TRBV13; J: TRBJ1-2
CDR3: CASGGSQGPTTLNQPQHF; DNA: TGTGCCAGCGGGGGTTCACAGGGGCCCACCACCTTGAATCAGCCCCAGCATTTT; D: TRBD1; size: NA; V: TRBV2; J: TRBJ1-5
CDR3: CASSPSGFSTDTQYF; DNA: TGTGCCAGCAGTCCAAGCGGGTTTAGCACAGATACGCAGTATTTT; D: NA; size: NA; V: TRBV7-7; J: TRBJ2-3
CDR3: CASSHDRVTDTQYF; DNA: TGTGCCAGCAGCCATGACAGGGTCACAGATACGCAGTATTTT; D: TRBD1; size: NA; V: TRBV7-6; J: TRBJ2-3
CDR3: CASSVLQGLGELFF; DNA: TGTGCCAGCAGCGTGTTACAGGGGCTTGGGGAGCTGTTTTTT; D: TRBD1; size: NA; V: TRBV9; J: TRBJ2-2
CDR3: CASTSQKGAGETQYF; DNA: TGTGCCAGCACCAGCCAGAAGGGGGCGGGGGAGACCCAGTACTTC; D: NA; size: NA; V: TRBV6-1; J: TRBJ2-5
CDR3: CASSLSGSSSSYNEQFF; DNA: TGTGCCAGCTCACTATCAGGGTCTTCGAGCTCCTACAATGAGCAGTTCTTC; D: NA; size: NA; V: TRBV18; J: TRBJ2-1
CDR3: CASSWGSGRASYEQYF; DNA: TGTGCCAGCAGCTGGGGTAGCGGGAGGGCATCGTACGAGCAGTACTTC; D: TRBD2; size: NA; V: TRBV5-6; J: TRBJ2-7
CDR3: CASTLGQDYGYTF; DNA: TGTGCCAGTACCCTAGGACAGGACTATGGCTACACCTTC; D: TRBD1; size: NA; V: TRBV19; J: TRBJ1-2
CDR3: CASSSGYEQYF; DNA: TGTGCCAGTTCCTCGGGTTACGAGCAGTACTTC; D: NA; size: NA; V: TRBV19; J: TRBJ2-7
CDR3: CASSPGTVDGYTF; DNA: TGTGCCAGCAGTCCCGGGACTGTAGATGGCTACACCTTC; D: NA; size: NA; V: TRBV27; J: TRBJ1-2
CDR3: CASSLRGPSSYNEQFF; DNA: TGTGCCAGCAGCTTAAGGGGGCCGAGCTCCTACAATGAGCAGTTCTTC; D: TRBD1; size: NA; V: TRBV7-8; J: TRBJ2-1
CDR3: CASSSYSGNTIYF; DNA: TGTGCCAGCAGCTCCTACTCTGGAAACACCATATATTTT; D: NA; size: few; V: TRBV7-2; J: TRBJ1-3
CDR3: CASSYGSSYEQYF; DNA: TGTGCCAGCAGTTACGGTAGCTCCTACGAGCAGTACTTC; D: NA; size: few; V: TRBV28; J: TRBJ2-7
CDR3: CASSLPGQGDVLTF; DNA: TGCGCCAGCAGCCTACCGGGACAAGGAGACGTCCTGACTTTC; D: NA; size: NA; V: TRBV4-1; J: TRBJ2-6
CDR3: CASSSQSSYNEQFF; DNA: TGTGCCAGCAGCTCCCAATCCTCCTACAATGAGCAGTTCTTC; D: NA; size: NA; V: TRBV11-2; J: TRBJ2-1
CDR3: CSPRQGTEAFF; DNA: TGCAGTCCCCGCCAGGGCACTGAAGCTTTCTTT; D: NA; size: once; V: TRBV20-1; J: TRBJ1-1
CDR3: CASSLSAYRDRETQYF; DNA: TGTGCCAGCAGTTTAAGTGCGTACAGGGATAGGGAGACCCAGTACTTC; D: NA; size: NA; V: TRBV27; J: TRBJ2-5
CDR3: CASSPDRGRRYEQYF; DNA: TGCGCCAGCAGCCCGGACAGGGGGCGTAGGTACGAGCAGTACTTC; D: TRBD1; size: NA; V: TRBV5-1; J: TRBJ2-7
CDR3: CASSLGAARNYGYTF; DNA: TGTGCCAGCAGCTTAGGGGCAGCTCGAAACTATGGCTACACCTTC; D: NA; size: NA; V: TRBV7-6; J: TRBJ1-2
CDR3: CASSAGLAGEETQYF; DNA: TGTGCCAGCAGCGCAGGACTAGCGGGGGAAGAGACCCAGTACTTC; D: TRBD2; size: few; V: TRBV9; J: TRBJ2-5
CDR3: CAISESMGGSGYNEQFF; DNA: TGTGCCATCAGTGAGTCGATGGGCGGGAGTGGGTACAATGAGCAGTTCTTC; D: TRBD2; size: few; V: TRBV10-3; J: TRBJ2-1
CDR3: CASNKGFYEQFF; DNA: TGCGCCAGCAACAAGGGGTTCTATGAGCAGTTCTTC; D: NA; size: once; V: TRBV23-1; J: TRBJ2-1
CDR3: CASSKPGGNTEAFF; DNA: TGTGCCAGCAGCAAACCGGGGGGGAACACTGAAGCTTTCTTT; D: NA; size: NA; V: TRBV7-2; J: TRBJ1-1
CDR3: CASSTNYGYTF; DNA: TGTGCCAGTTCTACTAACTATGGCTACACCTTC; D: NA; size: once; V: TRBV19; J: TRBJ1-2
CDR3: CASSTSTRGVQPQHF; DNA: TGTGCCAGCAGTACGTCTACCCGGGGGGTGCAGCCCCAGCATTTT; D: NA; size: once; V: TRBV28; J: TRBJ1-5
CDR3: CASSLDRTEQYF; DNA: TGTGCCAGCAGTTTAGACAGAACCGAGCAGTACTTC; D: NA; size: NA; V: TRBV6-6; J: TRBJ2-7
CDR3: CSVGQGRTSWGYTF; DNA: TGCAGCGTAGGACAGGGTAGGACTTCCTGGGGCTACACCTTC; D: TRBD1; size: NA; V: TRBV29-1; J: TRBJ1-2
CDR3: CAGSRGGSYGYTF; DNA: TGTGCCGGTAGTCGGGGGGGCAGCTATGGCTACACCTTC; D: NA; size: NA; V: TRBV19; J: TRBJ1-2
CDR3: CASSVGGTVSYNEQFF; DNA: TGTGCCAGCAGCGTAGGTGGGACAGTCTCCTACAATGAGCAGTTCTTC; D: TRBD1; size: NA; V: TRBV9; J: TRBJ2-1
CDR3: CASSQDMRGSVNEQFF; DNA: TGTGCCAGCAGCCAAGACATGAGAGGGAGCGTTAATGAGCAGTTCTTC; D: NA; size: once; V: TRBV4-2; J: TRBJ2-1
CDR3: CASSPDRNNEQFF; DNA: TGCGCCAGCAGCCCCGACAGAAACAATGAGCAGTTCTTC; D: NA; size: few; V: TRBV5-1; J: TRBJ2-1